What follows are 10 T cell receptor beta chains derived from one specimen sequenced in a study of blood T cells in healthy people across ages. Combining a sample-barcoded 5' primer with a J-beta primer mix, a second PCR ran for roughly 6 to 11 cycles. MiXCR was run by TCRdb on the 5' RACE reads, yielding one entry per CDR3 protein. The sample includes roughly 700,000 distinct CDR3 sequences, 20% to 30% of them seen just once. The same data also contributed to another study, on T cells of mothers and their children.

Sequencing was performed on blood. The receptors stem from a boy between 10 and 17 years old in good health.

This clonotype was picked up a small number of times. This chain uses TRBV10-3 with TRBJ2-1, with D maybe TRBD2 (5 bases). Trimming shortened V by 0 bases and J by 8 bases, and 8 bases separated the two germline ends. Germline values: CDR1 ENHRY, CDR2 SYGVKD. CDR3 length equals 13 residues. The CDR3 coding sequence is TGTGCCATCAGTGAGTCGGGGAGCGATGAGCAGTTCTTC. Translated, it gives CAISESGSDEQFF.

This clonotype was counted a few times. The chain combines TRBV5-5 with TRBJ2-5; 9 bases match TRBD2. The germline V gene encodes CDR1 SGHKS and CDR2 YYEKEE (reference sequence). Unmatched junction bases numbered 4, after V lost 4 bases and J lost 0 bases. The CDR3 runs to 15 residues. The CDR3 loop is CASSRPSGDQETQYF. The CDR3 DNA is TGTGCCAGCAGCCGCCCTAGCGGGGACCAAGAGACCCAGTACTTC.

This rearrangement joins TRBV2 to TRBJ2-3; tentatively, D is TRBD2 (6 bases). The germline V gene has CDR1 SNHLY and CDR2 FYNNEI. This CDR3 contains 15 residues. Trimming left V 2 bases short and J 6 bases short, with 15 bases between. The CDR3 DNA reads TGTGCCAGCAGTGAATTCGCGCGGGGCGTGGATACGCAGTATTTT. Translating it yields CASSEFARGVDTQYF.

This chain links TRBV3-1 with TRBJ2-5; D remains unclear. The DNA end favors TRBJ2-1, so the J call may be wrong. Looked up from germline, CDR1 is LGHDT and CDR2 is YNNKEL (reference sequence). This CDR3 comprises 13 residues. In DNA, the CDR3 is TGTGCCAGCAGCCACTTGGGGTCCCACGAGCAGTTCTTC. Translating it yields CASSHLGSHEQFF.

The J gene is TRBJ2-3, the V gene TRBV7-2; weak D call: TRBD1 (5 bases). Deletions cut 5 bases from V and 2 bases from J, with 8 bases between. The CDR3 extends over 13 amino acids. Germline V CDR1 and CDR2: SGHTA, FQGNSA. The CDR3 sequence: CASSQGLTDTQYF. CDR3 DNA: TGTGCCAGCAGCCAGGGCCTCACAGATACGCAGTATTTT.

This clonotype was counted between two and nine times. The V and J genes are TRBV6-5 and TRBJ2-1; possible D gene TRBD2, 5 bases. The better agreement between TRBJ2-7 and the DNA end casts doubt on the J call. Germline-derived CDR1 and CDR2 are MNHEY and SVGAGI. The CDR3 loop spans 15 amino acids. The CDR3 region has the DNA TGTGCCAGCAGTTACTCGATTGAGGGCATCTACGAGCAGTACTTC. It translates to CASSYSIEGIYEQYF.

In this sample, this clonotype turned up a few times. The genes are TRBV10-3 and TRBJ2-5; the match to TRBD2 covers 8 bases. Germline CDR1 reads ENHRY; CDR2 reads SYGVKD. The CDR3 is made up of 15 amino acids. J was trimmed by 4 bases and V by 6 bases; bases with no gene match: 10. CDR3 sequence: CAISKRSGRGETQYF. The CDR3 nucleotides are TGTGCCATCAGCAAAAGAAGCGGGAGAGGAGAGACCCAGTACTTC.

CDR3 sequence (DNA): TGCAGCGTCTCCCTAGACAGCCTAGGATCTGTCCAAGAGACCCAGTACTTC. Protein product: CSVSLDSLGSVQETQYF. The rearrangement links TRBV29-1 to TRBJ2-5, with D possibly being TRBD1 (5 bases). The CDR3 has 17 amino acids. Trimming stripped 6 bases from V and 1 base from J, with 24 bases between. Germline V CDR1 and CDR2: SQVTM, ANQGSEA.

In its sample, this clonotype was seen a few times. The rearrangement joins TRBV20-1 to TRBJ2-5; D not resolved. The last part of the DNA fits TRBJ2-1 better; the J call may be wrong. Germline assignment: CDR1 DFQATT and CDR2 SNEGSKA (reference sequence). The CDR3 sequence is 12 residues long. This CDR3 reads CSARPTHNEQFF. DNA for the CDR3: TGCAGTGCGAGACCCACCCACAATGAGCAGTTCTTC.

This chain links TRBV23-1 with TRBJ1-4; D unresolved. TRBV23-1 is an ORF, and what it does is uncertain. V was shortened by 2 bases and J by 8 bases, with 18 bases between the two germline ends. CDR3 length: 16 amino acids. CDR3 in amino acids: CASSQDRKTSREKLFF. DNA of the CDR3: TGCGCCAGCAGTCAAGACCGAAAGACTTCTAGGGAAAAACTGTTTTTT.